This T cell receptor (beta chain) was observed in a study of blood T cell repertoires in COVID-19. Study in general: Donors in the United States, Italy and Spain gave samples during acute or convalescent COVID-19. PBMCs, B-cell-depleted T cells, or T cells provided the cDNA or gDNA that made up the material.

In germline, CDR1 is SGHRS, CDR2 YFSETQ. With 2 bases clipped from V and 0 bases from J, the junction kept 4 bases outside the gene matches. This CDR3 is built from 15 residues. In the original workflow: The assay estimated nucleated cells by amplifying reference gene primers. Generated by immunoSEQ multiplex PCR, the TCRdb table keeps only in-frame clones and is missing some. V, J and clone size derive from that table, while D and trimming were established from the DNA sequence. Among around 97,000 clones, 80% to 90% were seen once, and the ten largest hold 20%. This sequence joins TRBV5-1 and TRBJ2-7, with 8 bases lining up with TRBD2. This TCR derives from a human donor in a cohort sampled during active COVID-19. The sequenced sample was peripheral blood. CDR3 in DNA: TGCGCCAGCAGCTTCGGGAGCGGGAGCTCCTACGAGCAGTACTTC. Translated: CASSFGSGSSYEQYF.